This TCR beta chain was recovered during a study of response to subunit inactivated influenza vaccine. Study observations and caveats: Seasonal influenza vaccination, on each occasion, was suggested by the authors to recruit few new T cells.

Note on this clonotype: Its specificity is not known.

Each CDR3 protein gets one entry after TCRdb re-called the RT-PCR reads with MiXCR. Seen here are about 500,000 distinct CDR3 sequences, 16% observed once, and the top ten hold 2.5% to 3.5%. The CDR3 covers 15 residues. The V gene end was trimmed by 4 bases and the J gene end by 2 bases; junction bases not matched to a gene: 6. The germline V gene has CDR1 MDHEN and CDR2 SYDVKM. This TCR came from a man between 50 and 69 years old who received an inactivated influenza vaccine. The V gene is TRBV28, the J gene TRBJ2-3, with 7 positions matching TRBD1. The sequencing here drew on CD4+ T cells sorted from PBMCs, taken around 2 years after vaccination. The DNA of the CDR3 is TGTGCCAGCAGTTATCAGACAGGGTCCACAGATACGCAGTATTTT. This translates into CASSYQTGSTDTQYF.